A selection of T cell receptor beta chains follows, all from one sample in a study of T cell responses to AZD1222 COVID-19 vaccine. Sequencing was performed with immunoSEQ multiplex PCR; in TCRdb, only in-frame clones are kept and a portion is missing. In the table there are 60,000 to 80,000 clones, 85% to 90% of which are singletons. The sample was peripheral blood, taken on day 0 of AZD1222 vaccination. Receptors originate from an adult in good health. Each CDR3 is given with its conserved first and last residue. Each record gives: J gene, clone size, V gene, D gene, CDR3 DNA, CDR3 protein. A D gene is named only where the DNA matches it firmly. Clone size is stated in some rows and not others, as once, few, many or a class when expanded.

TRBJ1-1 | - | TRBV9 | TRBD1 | TGTGCCAGCAGCGTAAGTGGGACAGTACACACTGAAGCTTTCTTT | CASSVSGTVHTEAFF
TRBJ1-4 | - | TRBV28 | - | TGTGCCAGCAGTTTAATATTTGGGTTGGTGACTAATGAAAAACTGTTTTTT | CASSLIFGLVTNEKLFF
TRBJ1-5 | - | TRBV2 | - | TGTGCCAGCAGCTTAACAGCTTGGGGTAATCAGCCCCAGCATTTT | CASSLTAWGNQPQHF
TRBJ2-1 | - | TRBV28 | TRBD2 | TGTGCCAGCAGTTTAACCGCGGGGGTCTACAATGAGCAGTTCTTC | CASSLTAGVYNEQFF
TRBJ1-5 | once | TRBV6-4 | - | TGTGCCAGCAGTGACTCGCCGGGAAATCAGCCCCAGCATTTT | CASSDSPGNQPQHF
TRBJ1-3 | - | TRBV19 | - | TGTGCCAGTAGTATAGCAGGGGCAGGGATCACTGGAAACACCATATATTTT | CASSIAGAGITGNTIYF
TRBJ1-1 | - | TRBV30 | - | TGTGCCTGGAGTGATGGACGGCCCAACACTGAAGCTTTCTTT | CAWSDGRPNTEAFF
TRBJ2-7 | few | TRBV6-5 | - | TGTGCCAGCAGTCCACCGCACTCGGGGGAGCAGTACTTC | CASSPPHSGEQYF
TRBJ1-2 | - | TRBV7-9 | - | TGTGCCAGCAGCCCCGGGGTTGGCTACACCTTC | CASSPGVGYTF
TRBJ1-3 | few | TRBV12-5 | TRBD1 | TGTGCTAGTGGAAGGGGACAGAGCTCTGGAAACACCATATATTTT | CASGRGQSSGNTIYF
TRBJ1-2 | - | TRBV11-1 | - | TGTGCCAGCAGCACAAGTTGGGCCAACGACTATGGCTACACCTTC | CASSTSWANDYGYTF
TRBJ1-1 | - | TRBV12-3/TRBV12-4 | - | TGTGCCAGCAGTTTACCGGCAGGGGAAGCTTTCTTT | CASSLPAGEAFF
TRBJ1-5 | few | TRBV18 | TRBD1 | TGTGCCAGCTCACCCCGTCGGCTACAGGGGGCTCTTTTCCCCATCGGAGGTCAGCCCCAGCATTTT | CASSPRRLQGALFPIGGQPQHF
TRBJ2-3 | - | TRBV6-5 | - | TGTGCCAGCAGTCTACAGGCCATTGGAGCAGATACGCAGTATTTT | CASSLQAIGADTQYF
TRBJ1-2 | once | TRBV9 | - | TGTGCCAGCAGCGTAGCTACAGATTATGGCTACACCTTC | CASSVATDYGYTF
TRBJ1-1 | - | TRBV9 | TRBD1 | TGTGCCAGCAGCGACAACAGGGGCGTGGGGCGGAACACTGAAGCTTTCTTT | CASSDNRGVGRNTEAFF
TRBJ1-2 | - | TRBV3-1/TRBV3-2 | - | TGTGCCAGCAGCCAAGAGAACAGGGTGTTAATCTATGGCTACACCTTC | CASSQENRVLIYGYTF
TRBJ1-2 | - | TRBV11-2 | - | TGTGCCAGCAGCCCTAATTCGTCAGGGCCCTATGGCTACACCTTC | CASSPNSSGPYGYTF
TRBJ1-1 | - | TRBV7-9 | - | TGTGCCAGCAGCCCTAATAGGAGGGAAGCTGAAGCTTTCTTT | CASSPNRREAEAFF
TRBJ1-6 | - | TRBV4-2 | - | TGTGCCAGCAGCGAACAGGGTGACTATAATTCACCCCTCCACTTT | CASSEQGDYNSPLHF
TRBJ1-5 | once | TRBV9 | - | TGTGCCAGCAGCGTCGACCCCGACAGACAGCCCCAGCATTTT | CASSVDPDRQPQHF
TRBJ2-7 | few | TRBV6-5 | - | TGTGCCAGCAGTTACTCGGAAGGCGGGAACGAGCAGTACTTC | CASSYSEGGNEQYF
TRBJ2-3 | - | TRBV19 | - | TGTGCCAGTAGTATTGCACGCGATACGCAGTATTTT | CASSIARDTQYF
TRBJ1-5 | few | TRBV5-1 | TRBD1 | TGCGCCAGCAGCAAGGACAGGGGCCGGGATCAGCCCCAGCATTTT | CASSKDRGRDQPQHF
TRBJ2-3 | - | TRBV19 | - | TGTGCCAGTAGTCTTAGGGACACAGATACGCAGTATTTT | CASSLRDTDTQYF
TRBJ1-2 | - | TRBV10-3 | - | TGTGCCATCAGCGAACCGATCACGGGGGCAGAGTATGGCTACACCTTC | CAISEPITGAEYGYTF
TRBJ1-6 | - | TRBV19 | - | TGTGCCAGTAGAAACAGCCAGATAAATTCACCCCTCCACTTT | CASRNSQINSPLHF
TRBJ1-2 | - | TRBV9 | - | TGTGCCAGCAGCGTAGGCGAGGGGAACTATGGCTACACCTTC | CASSVGEGNYGYTF
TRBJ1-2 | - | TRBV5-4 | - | TGTGCCAGCAGCGGCCGGGCCCTATATGGCTACACCTTC | CASSGRALYGYTF
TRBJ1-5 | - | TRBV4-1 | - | TGCGCCAGCAGCCAACCTTCCGGCAGGGATGATAGCAATCAGCCCCAGCATTTT | CASSQPSGRDDSNQPQHF
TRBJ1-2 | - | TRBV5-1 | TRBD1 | TGCGCCAGCAGCCCGGGACAGCTAGCTAACTATGGCTACACCTTC | CASSPGQLANYGYTF